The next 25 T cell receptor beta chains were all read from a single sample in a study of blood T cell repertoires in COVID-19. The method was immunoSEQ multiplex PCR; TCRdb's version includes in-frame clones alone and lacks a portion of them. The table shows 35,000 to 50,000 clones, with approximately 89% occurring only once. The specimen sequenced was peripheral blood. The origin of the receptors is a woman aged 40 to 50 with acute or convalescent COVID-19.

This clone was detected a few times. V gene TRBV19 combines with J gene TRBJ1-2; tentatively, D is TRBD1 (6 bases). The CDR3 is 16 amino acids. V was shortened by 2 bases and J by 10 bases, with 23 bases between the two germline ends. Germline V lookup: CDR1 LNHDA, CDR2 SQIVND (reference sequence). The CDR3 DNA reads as TGTGCCAGTAGTATACTACAGGGTATAATTTGGCTCGACTACACCTTC. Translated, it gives CASSILQGIIWLDYTF.

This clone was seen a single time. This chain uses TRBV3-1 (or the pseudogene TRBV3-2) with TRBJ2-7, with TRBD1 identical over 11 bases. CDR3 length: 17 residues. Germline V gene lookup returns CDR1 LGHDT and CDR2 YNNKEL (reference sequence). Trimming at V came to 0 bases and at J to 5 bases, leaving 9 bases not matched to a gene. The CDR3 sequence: CASSQDGEGQGVHEQYF. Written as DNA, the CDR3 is TGTGCCAGCAGCCAAGATGGCGAGGGACAGGGGGTCCACGAGCAGTACTTC.

The chain's CDR3 is CASSLTGSHTNSPLHF. CDR3 nucleotide sequence: TGTGCCAGCAGCTTGACAGGATCCCACACCAATTCACCCCTCCACTTT. This chain uses TRBV7-2 with TRBJ1-6; possible D gene TRBD1, 6 bases. V lost 3 bases and J lost 7, with 16 bases in between. Germline V gene sequence: CDR1 SGHTA, CDR2 FQGNSA. This CDR3 has 16 amino acids.

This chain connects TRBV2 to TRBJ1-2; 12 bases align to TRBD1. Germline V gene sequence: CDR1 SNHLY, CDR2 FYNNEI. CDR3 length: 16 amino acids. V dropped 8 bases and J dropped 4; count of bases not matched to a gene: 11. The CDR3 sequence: CASGTPGQGASYGYTF. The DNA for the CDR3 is TGTGCCAGCGGAACACCGGGACAGGGGGCTTCCTATGGCTACACCTTC.

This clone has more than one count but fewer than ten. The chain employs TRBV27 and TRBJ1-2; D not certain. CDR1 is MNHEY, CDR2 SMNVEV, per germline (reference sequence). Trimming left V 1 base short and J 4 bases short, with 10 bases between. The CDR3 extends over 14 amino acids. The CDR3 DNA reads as TGTGCCAGCAGTTTATATGGGCCATCCTATGGCTACACCTTC. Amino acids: CASSLYGPSYGYTF.

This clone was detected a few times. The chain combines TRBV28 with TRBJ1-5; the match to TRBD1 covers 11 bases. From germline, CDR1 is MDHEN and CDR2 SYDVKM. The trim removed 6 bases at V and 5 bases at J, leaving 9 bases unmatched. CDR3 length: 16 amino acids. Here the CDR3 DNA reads TGTGCCAGCAGCCGTACCGGGACAGGGGGGCATCAGCCCCAGCATTTT. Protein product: CASSRTGTGGHQPQHF.

This CDR3 is CASSPILGLNTGELFF. The CDR3 DNA follows: TGTGCCAGCAGCCCAATACTTGGGCTGAACACCGGGGAGCTGTTTTTT. The V and J genes are TRBV5-6 and TRBJ2-2, with D hard to call. Trimming left V 4 bases short and J 1 base short, with 14 bases between. Germline V gives CDR1 SGHDT, CDR2 YYEEEE. The CDR3 has 16 residues.

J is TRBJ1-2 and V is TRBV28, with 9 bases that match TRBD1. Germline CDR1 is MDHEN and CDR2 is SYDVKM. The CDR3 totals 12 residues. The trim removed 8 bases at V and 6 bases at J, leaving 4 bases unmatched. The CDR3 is CASGTGNNGYTF. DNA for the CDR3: TGTGCCAGCGGGACAGGGAATAATGGCTACACCTTC.

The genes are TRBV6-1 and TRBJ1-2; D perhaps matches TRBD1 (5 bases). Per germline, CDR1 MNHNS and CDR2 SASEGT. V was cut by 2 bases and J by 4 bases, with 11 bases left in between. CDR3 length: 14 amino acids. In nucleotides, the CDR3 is TGTGCCAGCAGTGAAAGGGGCTCAGCCTATGGCTACACCTTC. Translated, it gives CASSERGSAYGYTF.

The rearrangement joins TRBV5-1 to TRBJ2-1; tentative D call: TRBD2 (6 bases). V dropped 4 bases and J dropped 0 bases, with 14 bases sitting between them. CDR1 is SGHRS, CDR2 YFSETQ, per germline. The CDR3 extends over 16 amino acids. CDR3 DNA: TGCGCCAGCAGCCCCGGGGAGGCAGCCTCCTACAATGAGCAGTTCTTC. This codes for CASSPGEAASYNEQFF.

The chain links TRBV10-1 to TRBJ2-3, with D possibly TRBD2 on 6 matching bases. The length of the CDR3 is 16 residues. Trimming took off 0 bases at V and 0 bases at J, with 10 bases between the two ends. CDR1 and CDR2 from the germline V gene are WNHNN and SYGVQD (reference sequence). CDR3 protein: CASSESLAASTDTQYF. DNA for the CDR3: TGCGCCAGCAGTGAGTCATTAGCGGCTAGCACAGATACGCAGTATTTT.

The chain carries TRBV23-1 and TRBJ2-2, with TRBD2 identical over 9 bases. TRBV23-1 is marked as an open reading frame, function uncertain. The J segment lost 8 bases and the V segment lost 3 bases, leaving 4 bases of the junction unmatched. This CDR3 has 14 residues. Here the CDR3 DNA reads TGCGCCAGCAGTCATGGCGGGAGGGCAGGGGAGCTGTTTTTT. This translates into CASSHGGRAGELFF.

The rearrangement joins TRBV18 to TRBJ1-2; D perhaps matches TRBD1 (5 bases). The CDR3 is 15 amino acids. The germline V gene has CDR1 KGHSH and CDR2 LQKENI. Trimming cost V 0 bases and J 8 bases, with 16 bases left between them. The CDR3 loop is CASSPPRDSPLGYTF. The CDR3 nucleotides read TGTGCCAGCTCACCACCCCGGGACTCACCCCTGGGCTACACCTTC.

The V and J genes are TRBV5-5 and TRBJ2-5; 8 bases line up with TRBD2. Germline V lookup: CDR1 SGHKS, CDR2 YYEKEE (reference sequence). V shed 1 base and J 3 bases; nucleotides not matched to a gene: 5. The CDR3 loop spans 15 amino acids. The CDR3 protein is CASSLPGGAEETQYF. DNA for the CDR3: TGTGCCAGCAGCTTGCCGGGGGGGGCCGAAGAGACCCAGTACTTC.

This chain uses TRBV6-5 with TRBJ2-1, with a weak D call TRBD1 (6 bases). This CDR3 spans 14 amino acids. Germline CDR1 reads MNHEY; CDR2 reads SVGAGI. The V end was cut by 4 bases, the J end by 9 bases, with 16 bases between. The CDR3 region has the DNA TGTGCCAGCAGTTCCGAGACAGGTAGTCGTGAGCAGTTCTTC. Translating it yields CASSSETGSREQFF.

The CDR3 reads CASGLVDEGTGGFSNQPQHF. In nucleotides, the CDR3 is TGTGCTAGTGGTTTGGTAGATGAAGGGACAGGGGGTTTTAGCAATCAGCCCCAGCATTTT. The chain employs TRBV12-5 and TRBJ1-5; the match to TRBD1 covers 11 bases. The CDR3 is 20 amino acids. Unmatched junction bases numbered 10, after V lost 0 bases and J lost 0 bases. CDR1 and CDR2 (germline): LGHNT, FRNRAP.

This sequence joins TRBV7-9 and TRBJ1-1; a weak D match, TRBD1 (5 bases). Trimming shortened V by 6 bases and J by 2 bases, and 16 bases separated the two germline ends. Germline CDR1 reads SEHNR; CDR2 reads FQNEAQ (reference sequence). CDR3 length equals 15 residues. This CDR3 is CASRRTGGQNTEAFF. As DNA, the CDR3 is TGTGCCAGCAGACGCACAGGAGGGCAAAACACTGAAGCTTTCTTT.

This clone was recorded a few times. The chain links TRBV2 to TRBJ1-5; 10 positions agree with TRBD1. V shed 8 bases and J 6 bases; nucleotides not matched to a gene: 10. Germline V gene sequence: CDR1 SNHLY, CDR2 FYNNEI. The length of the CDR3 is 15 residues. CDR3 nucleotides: TGTGCCAGCCGGGAGGGGACAGGGGATTCTCAGCCCCAGCATTTT. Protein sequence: CASREGTGDSQPQHF.

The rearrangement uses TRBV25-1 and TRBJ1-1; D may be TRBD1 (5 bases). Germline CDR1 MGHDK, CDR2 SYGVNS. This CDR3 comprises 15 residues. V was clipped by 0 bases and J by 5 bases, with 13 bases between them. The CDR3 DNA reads TGTGCCAGCAGTGAATATGGACAAATTGGGACTGAAGCTTTCTTT. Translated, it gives CASSEYGQIGTEAFF.

The CDR3 DNA reads as TGCGCCAGCAGTGAGTCGGTAGAGGCAGGGGGCAATCAGCCCCAGCATTTT. As protein: CASSESVEAGGNQPQHF. The genes are TRBV10-1 and TRBJ1-5; possibly TRBD1 for D (6 bases). CDR1 and CDR2 (germline): WNHNN, SYGVQD (reference sequence). The CDR3 contains 17 residues. Trimming stripped 0 bases from V and 2 bases from J, with 14 bases between.

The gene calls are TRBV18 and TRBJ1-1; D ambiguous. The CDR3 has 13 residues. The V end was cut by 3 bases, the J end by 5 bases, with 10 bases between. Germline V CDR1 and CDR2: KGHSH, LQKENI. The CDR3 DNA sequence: TGTGCCAGCTCACCCTCGGGTTTGACTGAAGCTTTCTTT. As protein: CASSPSGLTEAFF. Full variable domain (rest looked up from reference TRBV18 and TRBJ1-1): NAGVMQNPRHLVRRRGQEARLRCSPMKGHSHVYWYRQLPEEGLKFMVYLQKENIIDESGMPKERFSAEFPKEGPSILRIQQVVRGDSAAYFCASSPSGLTEAFFGQGTRLTVV.

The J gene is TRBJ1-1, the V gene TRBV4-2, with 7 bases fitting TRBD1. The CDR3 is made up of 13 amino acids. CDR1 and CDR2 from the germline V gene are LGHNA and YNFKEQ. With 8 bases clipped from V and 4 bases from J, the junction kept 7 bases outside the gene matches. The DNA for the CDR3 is TGTGCCAGCTCGACAGGGTTAAGCACTGAAGCTTTCTTT. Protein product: CASSTGLSTEAFF.

The CDR3 sequence: CASSYATHSSGANVLTF. CDR3 DNA: TGTGCCAGCAGTTACGCTACGCATAGCTCTGGGGCCAACGTCCTGACTTTC. J is TRBJ2-6 and V is TRBV6-2 or TRBV6-3; D is uncertain. This CDR3 spans 17 amino acids. Between the trimmed V and J ends, which lost 2 bases and 0 bases, there was a span of 11 bases. Looked up from germline, CDR1 is MNHEY and CDR2 is SVGEGT.

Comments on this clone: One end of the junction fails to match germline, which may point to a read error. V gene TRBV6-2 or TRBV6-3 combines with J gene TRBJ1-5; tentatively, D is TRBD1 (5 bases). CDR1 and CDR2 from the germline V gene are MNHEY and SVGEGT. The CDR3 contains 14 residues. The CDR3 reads CASTYGASNQPQHF. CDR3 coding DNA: TGTGCCAGCACTTACGGGGCGAGCAATCAGCCCCAGCATTTT.

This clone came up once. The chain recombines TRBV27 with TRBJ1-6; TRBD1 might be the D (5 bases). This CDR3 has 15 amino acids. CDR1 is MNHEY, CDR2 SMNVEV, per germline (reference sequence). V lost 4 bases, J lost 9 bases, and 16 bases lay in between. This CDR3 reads CASSWAQGWSSPLHF. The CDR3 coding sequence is TGTGCCAGCAGTTGGGCTCAGGGTTGGAGTTCACCCCTCCACTTT.